This entry is about one T cell receptor beta chain. Its matching antigen is unknown. This sample is drawn from a study of OX40 agonist ivuxolimab in advanced cancers. Study-level points and caveats: Averaged across samples, CD8+ T cells carried more expanded clones than CD4+ did. Within 6 weeks, CD4+ and CD8+ blood T cells expanded clonally at 0.1 to 3.0 mg/kg.

At cycle 4 day 1, cycle 7 day 1, and baseline, blood was sampled. V shed 0 bases and J shed 9 bases, with 22 bases lying between them. Germline V gene lookup returns CDR1 LGHNA and CDR2 YSLEER. The CDR3 contains 17 residues. Repertoires were generated with immunoSEQ multiplex PCR, while TCRdb's copy carries only in-frame clones and drops some. The repertoire holds about 80,000 clones, about 86% seen once, with under 2.5% in the top ten. The sequenced sample was CD4+ or CD8+ T cells sorted from blood, obtained in a trial of the OX40 agonist ivuxolimab. The chain combines TRBV4-3 with TRBJ2-3; TRBD2 is a possible D gene (7 bases). The sequence was obtained from an adult with an advanced solid tumor such as melanoma, head and neck, liver or kidney cancer. The CDR3 coding sequence is TGCGCCAGCAGCCAAGATTCGCCGGGGGCGGGAGCTGGAACGCAGTATTTT. Protein sequence: CASSQDSPGAGAGTQYF.